Here is one T cell receptor beta chain with its context. What it binds is not known. The sort gate was single viable CD3+CD4+CD8-CD45RO+ cells for memory CD4+ T cells. Total CD4+ T cells were enriched by CD4 positive selection. The data were obtained in a study of memory CD4+ T cells and cytomegalovirus serostatus. About the research overall: Donors were healthy Belgian adults, about ten CMV seropositive and some 24 seronegative. Study results and limitations: Each of around 69 CMV-associated TCRbeta sequences occurred in one to five individuals.

The CDR3 sequence is 16 residues long. V lost 0 bases to trimming and J lost 4 bases, with 14 bases between them. Germline values: CDR1 SGHDT, CDR2 YYEEEE. Source study methods: After removing out-of-frame reads, 2,204,828 distinct TCRbeta sequences remained. Only in-frame clones appear in the TCRdb table, and some are missing; sequencing was by immunoSEQ multiplex PCR. V and J calls and clone size are given by that table; D and trimming were obtained from the DNA. Of about 39,000 clones in the sample, about 73% are singletons; the top ten hold approximately 0.78%. This chain links TRBV5-6 with TRBJ1-3; the D is unclear. The source of this sequence is an adult in good health and CMV-seronegative. Input material: memory CD4+ T cells from blood. CDR3 sequence: CASSLVAGFGGNTIYF. In DNA, the CDR3 is TGTGCCAGCAGCTTGGTAGCGGGGTTTGGAGGAAACACCATATATTTT.